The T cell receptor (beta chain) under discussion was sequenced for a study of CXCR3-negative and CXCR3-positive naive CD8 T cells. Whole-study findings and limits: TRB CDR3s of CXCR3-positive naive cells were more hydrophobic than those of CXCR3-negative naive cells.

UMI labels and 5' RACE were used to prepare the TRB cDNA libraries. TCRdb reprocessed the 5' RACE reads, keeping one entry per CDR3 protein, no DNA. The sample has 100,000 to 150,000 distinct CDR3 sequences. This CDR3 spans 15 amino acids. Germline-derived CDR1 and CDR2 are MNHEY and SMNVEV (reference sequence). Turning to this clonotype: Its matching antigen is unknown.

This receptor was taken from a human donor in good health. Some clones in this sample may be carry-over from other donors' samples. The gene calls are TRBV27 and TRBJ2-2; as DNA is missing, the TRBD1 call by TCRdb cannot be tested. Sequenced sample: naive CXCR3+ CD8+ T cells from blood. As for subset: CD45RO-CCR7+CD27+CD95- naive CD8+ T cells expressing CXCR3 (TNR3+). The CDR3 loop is CATKIGTGSTGELFF.